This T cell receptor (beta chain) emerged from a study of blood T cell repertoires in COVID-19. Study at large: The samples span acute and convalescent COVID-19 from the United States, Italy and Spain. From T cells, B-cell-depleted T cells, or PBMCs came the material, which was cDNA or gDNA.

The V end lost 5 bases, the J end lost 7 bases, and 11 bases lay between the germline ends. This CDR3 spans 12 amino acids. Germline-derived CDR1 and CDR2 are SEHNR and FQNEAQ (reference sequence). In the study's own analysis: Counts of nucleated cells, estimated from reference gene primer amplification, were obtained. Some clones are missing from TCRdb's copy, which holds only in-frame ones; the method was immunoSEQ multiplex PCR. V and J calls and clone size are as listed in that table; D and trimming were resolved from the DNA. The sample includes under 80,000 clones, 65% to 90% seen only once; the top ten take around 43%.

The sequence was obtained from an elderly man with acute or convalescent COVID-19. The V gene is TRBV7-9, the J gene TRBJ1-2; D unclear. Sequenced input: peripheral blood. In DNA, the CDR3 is TGTGCCAGCAGCCCCCGGGGTGGTGGCTACACCTTC. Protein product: CASSPRGGGYTF.